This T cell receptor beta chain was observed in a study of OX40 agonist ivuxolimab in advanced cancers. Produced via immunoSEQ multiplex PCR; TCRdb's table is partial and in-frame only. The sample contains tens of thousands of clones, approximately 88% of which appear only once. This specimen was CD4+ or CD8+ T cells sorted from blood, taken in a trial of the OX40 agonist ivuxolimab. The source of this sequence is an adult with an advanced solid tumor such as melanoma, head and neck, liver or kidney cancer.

The CDR3, as DNA: TGTGCCAGCAGAGCCAGACAGTCCTACTACAATGAGCAGTTCTTC. This translates into CASRARQSYYNEQFF. The rearrangement joins TRBV6-5 to TRBJ2-1; TRBD1 might be the D (5 bases). The CDR3 is made up of 15 amino acids. Germline values: CDR1 MNHEY, CDR2 SVGAGI. Trimming shortened V by 6 bases and J by 3 bases, and 15 bases separated the two germline ends.